This record concerns one T cell receptor beta chain sequence. The antigen remains unidentified. The data belong to a study of regulatory T cells in long-lasting Graves disease. Both iRepertoire HTBI primers and Arm-PCR of CDR3 regions were used to build the TCR beta libraries. Via MiXCR, TCRdb re-called the multiplex PCR reads, giving one row per CDR3 protein. Of approximately 230,000 distinct CDR3 sequences in the sample, approximately 16% were seen once. Study results and limitations: Preferential use of TRBV28, TRBJ1-2 and TRBJ2-5 was seen in persistent disease.

Specified time point: newly diagnosed GD, antithyroid drugs for less than 3 months. The TCR library was made from RNA that had been extracted from PBMCs in TRIzol. The CDR3 has 14 amino acids. Trimming left V 5 bases short and J 1 base short, with 7 bases between. Germline V lookup: CDR1 KGHDR, CDR2 SFDVKD. This sequence was found in a female donor with Graves disease. This material consisted of peripheral blood mononuclear cells (PBMCs), taken at new diagnosis, from a patient treated with antithyroid drugs. V and J are TRBV24-1 and TRBJ2-2, with D possibly TRBD2 on 6 matching bases. The CDR3 reads CATSAEGNTGELFF. In DNA, the CDR3 is TGTGCCACCAGTGCGGAGGGGAACACCGGGGAGCTGTTTTTT.